This T cell receptor beta chain was obtained from a study of blood T cell repertoires in COVID-19. Study background: The United States, Italy and Spain supplied acute and convalescent COVID-19 samples.

Germline V lookup: CDR1 SGHRS, CDR2 YFSETQ. CDR3 length: 15 residues. The germline V and J ends were trimmed by 1 base and 2 bases, with 12 bases remaining between them. The method was immunoSEQ multiplex PCR; TCRdb's version includes in-frame clones alone and lacks a portion of them. This table holds fewer than 300,000 clones, about 85% found once. Cohort placement rested on clinical history that participants reported themselves. The clonotype comes from a woman between 45 and 65 years old who had recovered from COVID-19. Sequenced sample: PBMCs or T cells enriched from blood (not recorded which). The J gene is TRBJ2-5, the V gene TRBV5-1; maybe TRBD1 (6 bases). The CDR3 region has the DNA TGCGCCAGCAGCTTGCTGGACAGAACACAAGAGACCCAGTACTTC. This encodes CASSLLDRTQETQYF.